This T cell receptor (beta chain) was recorded in a study of T cell changes during pregnancy in multiple sclerosis. The data were produced by immunoSEQ multiplex PCR, yet TCRdb's version contains in-frame clones alone and is incomplete. The data contain under 55,000 clones, roughly 89% of them singletons. CDR1 GTSNPN and CDR2 SVGIG come from the germline V gene (reference sequence). Trimming left V 7 bases short and J 0 bases short, with 13 bases between. This CDR3 comprises 13 residues. The specimen comprised peripheral blood, sampled in the first trimester of pregnancy. The TCR was taken from a female donor with multiple sclerosis, enrolled in a pregnancy study. The chain combines TRBV30 with TRBJ2-7; D is possibly TRBD1 (6 bases). CDR3 protein: CASTGPSSYEQYF. In DNA, the CDR3 is TGTGCCTCTACAGGGCCTAGCTCCTACGAGCAGTACTTC. The full variable domain, in which reference TRBV30 and TRBJ2-7 provide the parts outside the CDR3, is SQTIHQWPATLVQPVGSPLSLECTVEGTSNPNLYWYRQAAGRGLQLLFYSVGIGQISSEVPQNLSASRPQDRQFILSSKKLLLSDSGFYLCASTGPSSYEQYFGPGTRLTVT.